A single T cell receptor beta chain is shown here with its context. No antigen is known for it. The sample originates from a study of T cell responses to AZD1222 COVID-19 vaccine. This table comes from immunoSEQ multiplex PCR, and its TCRdb copy is limited to in-frame clones, with some not included. Among approximately 70,000 clones listed, 88% were seen once. Study outcomes and limitations: A mostly white British donor set with more females was recruited, and clonal diversity was possibly underestimated. Compared with day 0, the breadth and depth of the Spike-specific TCR repertoire rose significantly after two doses of AZD1222. Among spike-specific TCRs, nearly half reportedly target unmutated variant regions.

The CDR3 runs to 16 residues. Germline V gives CDR1 SGHVS, CDR2 FQNEAQ. J gave up 2 bases and V 1 base, and 4 bases lay outside the gene matches. This specimen was peripheral blood, taken 28 days after the second dose of the MenACWY control vaccine. This TCR was sampled from an adult who received the MenACWY meningococcal vaccine as a control. The chain employs TRBV7-8 and TRBJ2-3; TRBD2 aligns across 9 bases. CDR3 in amino acids: CASSLGLAGFTDTQYF. The DNA for the CDR3 is TGTGCCAGCAGCTTAGGCCTAGCGGGGTTCACAGATACGCAGTATTTT.